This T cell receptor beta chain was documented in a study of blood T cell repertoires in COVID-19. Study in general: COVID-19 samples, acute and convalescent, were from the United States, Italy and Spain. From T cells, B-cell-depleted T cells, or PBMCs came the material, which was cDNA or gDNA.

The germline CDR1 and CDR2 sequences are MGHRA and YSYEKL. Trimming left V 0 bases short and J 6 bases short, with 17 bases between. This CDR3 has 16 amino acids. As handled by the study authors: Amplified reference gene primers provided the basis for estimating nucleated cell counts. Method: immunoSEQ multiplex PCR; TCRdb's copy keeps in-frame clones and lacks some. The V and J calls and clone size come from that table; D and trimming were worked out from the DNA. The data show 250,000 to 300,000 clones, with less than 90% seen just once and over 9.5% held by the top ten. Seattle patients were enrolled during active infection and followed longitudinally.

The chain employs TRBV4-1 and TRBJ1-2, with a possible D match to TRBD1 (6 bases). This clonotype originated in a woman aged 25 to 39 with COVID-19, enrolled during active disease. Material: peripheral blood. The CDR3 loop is CASSQDLDRLVDGYTF. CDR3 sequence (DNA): TGCGCCAGCAGCCAAGATCTTGACAGGTTGGTAGATGGCTACACCTTC.